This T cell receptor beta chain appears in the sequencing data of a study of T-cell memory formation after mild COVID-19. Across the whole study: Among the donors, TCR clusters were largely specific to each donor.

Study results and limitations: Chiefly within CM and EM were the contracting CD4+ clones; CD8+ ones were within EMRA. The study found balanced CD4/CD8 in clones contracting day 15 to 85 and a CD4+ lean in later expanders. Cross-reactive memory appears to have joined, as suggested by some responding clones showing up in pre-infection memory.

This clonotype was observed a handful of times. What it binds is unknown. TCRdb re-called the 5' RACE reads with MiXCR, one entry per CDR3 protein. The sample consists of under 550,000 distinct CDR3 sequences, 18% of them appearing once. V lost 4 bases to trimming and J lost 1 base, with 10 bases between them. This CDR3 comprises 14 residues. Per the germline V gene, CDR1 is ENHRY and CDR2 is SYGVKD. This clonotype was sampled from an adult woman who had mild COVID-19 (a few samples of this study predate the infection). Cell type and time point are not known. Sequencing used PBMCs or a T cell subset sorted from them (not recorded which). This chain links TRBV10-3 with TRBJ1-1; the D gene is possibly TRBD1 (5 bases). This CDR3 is CAISAGGWNTEAFF. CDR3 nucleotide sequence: TGTGCCATCAGTGCGGGGGGTTGGAACACTGAAGCTTTCTTT.